The source of this TCR beta chain is a study of blood T cell repertoires in COVID-19. On the study more broadly: PBMCs, B-cell-depleted T cells, or T cells were the source of the cDNA or gDNA that made up the material.

Germline V gives CDR1 LGHDT, CDR2 YNNKEL (reference sequence). J gave up 0 bases and V 4 bases, and 14 bases lay outside the gene matches. The CDR3 length is 18 residues. The repertoire was sequenced with immunoSEQ multiplex PCR; TCRdb's copy has only in-frame clones and lacks some. The table records some 80,000 clones, around 88% of them present only once. The sequence came from an elderly woman with active or convalescent COVID-19. The sequenced sample was peripheral blood. The chain employs TRBV3-1 (or the pseudogene TRBV3-2) and TRBJ2-7; 8 bases are shared with TRBD1. The CDR3 nucleotides read TGTGCCAGCAGCCGAAGCACCGGCAGGACAGGGTCCTCCTACGAGCAGTACTTC. It encodes CASSRSTGRTGSSYEQYF.